These T cell receptor beta chains were read from a single sample in a study of cytomegalovirus exposure and HLA in healthy donors. Method: immunoSEQ multiplex PCR; TCRdb's copy keeps in-frame clones and lacks some. The table has fewer than 350,000 clones, roughly 90% seen once. Sequencing was done on a sample of PBMCs. These receptor sequences come from a woman in her late teens or twenties in good health and CMV-seronegative. Both conserved end residues are part of each CDR3. The order of the fields is D gene, J gene, V gene, clone size, CDR3 protein, CDR3 DNA. The D gene is left open where the match is weak. The listing skips clone size in some rows; elsewhere it reads once, few, many or a size class.

>-|TRBJ1-3|TRBV5-1|-
CASTEGPSGNTIYF
TGCGCCAGCACTGAGGGCCCCTCTGGAAACACCATATATTTT
>-|TRBJ1-4|TRBV9|-
CASSVGGNEKLFF
TGTGCCAGCAGCGTAGGAGGTAATGAAAAACTGTTTTTT
>-|TRBJ2-1|TRBV7-3|-
CASSFGPHAYNEQFF
TGTGCCAGCAGCTTTGGGCCCCATGCTTACAATGAGCAGTTCTTC
>TRBD1|TRBJ2-3|TRBV19|-
CATQQGHPQYF
TGTGCCACCCAACAGGGGCACCCGCAGTATTTT
>-|TRBJ1-1|TRBV15|-
CATWRGAGEAFF
TGTGCCACCTGGAGGGGCGCTGGGGAAGCTTTCTTT
>-|TRBJ2-1|TRBV27|once
CASSLSILNEQFF
TGTGCCAGCAGTTTATCGATACTCAATGAGCAGTTCTTC
>-|TRBJ2-1|TRBV9|few
CASSVGAGQLNEQFF
TGTGCCAGCAGCGTAGGGGCAGGGCAATTGAATGAGCAGTTCTTC
>TRBD2|TRBJ2-2|TRBV2|-
CASRIGTSTSGELFF
TGTGCCAGCAGAATCGGGACTAGCACGTCCGGGGAGCTGTTTTTT
>-|TRBJ1-2|TRBV20-1|-
CSARDTGGYTF
TGCAGTGCTAGGGACACCGGTGGCTACACCTTC
>-|TRBJ2-5|TRBV19|-
CASSIGPGQQETQYF
TGTGCCAGTAGTATAGGCCCCGGACAGCAAGAGACCCAGTACTTC
>-|TRBJ1-4|TRBV5-6|-
CASSLGQFNEKLFF
TGTGCCAGCAGCTTGGGACAGTTTAATGAAAAACTGTTTTTT
>-|TRBJ2-7|TRBV2|-
CASSKTGSHEQYF
TGTGCCAGCAGTAAAACAGGGTCCCACGAGCAGTACTTC
>TRBD1|TRBJ1-1|TRBV9|-
CASSVVSRGHTEAFF
TGTGCCAGCAGCGTAGTAAGCAGGGGGCACACTGAAGCTTTCTTT
>-|TRBJ2-7|TRBV6-5|-
CASSEQKYPYEQYF
TGTGCCAGCAGCGAACAGAAATACCCCTACGAGCAGTACTTC
>TRBD2|TRBJ2-7|TRBV5-1|-
CASSLELAGFNEQYF
TGCGCCAGCAGCTTAGAGCTAGCGGGGTTTAACGAGCAGTACTTC
>-|TRBJ1-4|TRBV2|-
CASSTGGQVPSSTNEKLFF
TGTGCCAGCAGTACAGGAGGGCAGGTTCCCTCCTCAACTAATGAAAAACTGTTTTTT
>-|TRBJ1-6|TRBV21-1|-
CASSNKGTEPNSPLHF
TGTGCCAGCAGCAACAAGGGGACAGAACCCAATTCACCCCTCCACTTT
>-|TRBJ1-2|TRBV27|-
CASRGSATNYGYTF
TGTGCCAGCAGGGGCAGTGCGACTAACTATGGCTACACCTTC
>-|TRBJ2-7|TRBV27|-
CASSFHRGADTRPREQYF
TGTGCCAGCAGTTTCCACCGGGGGGCAGATACTCGACCTCGCGAGCAGTACTTC
>-|TRBJ1-6|TRBV6-1|once
CASSESSPAGILSPLHF
TGTGCCAGCAGTGAATCGTCCCCCGCAGGGATTTTGTCACCCCTCCACTTT
>TRBD2|TRBJ2-3|TRBV9|-
CASTPGTSGGVNSDTQYF
TGTGCCAGCACCCCAGGGACTAGCGGGGGGGTTAATTCAGATACGCAGTATTTT
>TRBD1|TRBJ2-7|TRBV10-3|-
CAIRRDRDYEQYF
TGTGCCATCAGGAGGGACAGGGACTACGAGCAGTACTTC
>-|TRBJ2-2|TRBV21-1|-
CASSKNCFDRRNTGELFF
TGTGCCAGCAGCAAAAATTGCTTCGACAGGAGAAACACCGGGGAGCTGTTTTTT
>TRBD2|TRBJ2-2|TRBV12-5|-
CASGLVSGLDTGELFF
TGTGCTAGTGGTTTGGTATCGGGACTAGACACCGGGGAGCTGTTTTTT
>TRBD1|TRBJ2-7|TRBV5-6|-
CASSWDSLSYEQYF
TGTGCCAGCAGCTGGGACAGTCTGTCCTACGAGCAGTACTTC
>-|TRBJ1-4|TRBV12-5|-
CASGLVFARNEKLFF
TGTGCTAGTGGTTTGGTATTTGCCCGGAATGAAAAACTGTTTTTT